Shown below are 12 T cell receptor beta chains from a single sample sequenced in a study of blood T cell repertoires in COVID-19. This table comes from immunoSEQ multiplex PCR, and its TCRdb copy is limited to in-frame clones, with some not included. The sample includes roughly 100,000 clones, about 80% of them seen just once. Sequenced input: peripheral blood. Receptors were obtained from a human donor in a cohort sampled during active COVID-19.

CDR3: CASSFRGTRYEQYF. The DNA for the CDR3 is TGTGCCAGCAGCTTCCGTGGGACTCGGTATGAGCAGTACTTC. The chain carries TRBV5-4 and TRBJ2-7; D perhaps matches TRBD2 (6 bases). Trimming removed 2 bases at V and 7 bases at J, with 16 bases between. The CDR3 consists of 14 residues. CDR1 is SGHNT and CDR2 is YYREEE in the germline V gene (reference sequence).

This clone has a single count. Here the CDR3 DNA reads TGTGCCAGCAGCCCGACCGGGACAGGGGACTACAATGAGCAGTTCTTC. This sequence encodes CASSPTGTGDYNEQFF. V and J are TRBV5-4 and TRBJ2-1; TRBD1 matches 10 bases. Germline trimming cut 4 bases from V and 3 bases from J; bases unmatched to any gene: 7. Germline CDR1 is SGHNT and CDR2 is YYREEE (reference sequence). The CDR3 has 16 amino acids.

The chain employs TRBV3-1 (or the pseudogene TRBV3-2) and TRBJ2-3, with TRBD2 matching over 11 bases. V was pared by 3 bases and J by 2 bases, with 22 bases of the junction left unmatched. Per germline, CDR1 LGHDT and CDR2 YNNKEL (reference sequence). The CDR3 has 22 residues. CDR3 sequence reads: CASSHTSGRPPPTTTLTDTQYF. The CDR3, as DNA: TGTGCCAGCAGCCATACTAGCGGGAGACCCCCCCCGACGACGACACTCACAGATACGCAGTATTTT.

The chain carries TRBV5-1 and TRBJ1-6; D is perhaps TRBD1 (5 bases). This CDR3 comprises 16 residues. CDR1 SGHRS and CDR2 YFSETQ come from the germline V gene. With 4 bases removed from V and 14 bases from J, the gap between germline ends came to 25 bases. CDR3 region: CASSPAMGRLGGALHF. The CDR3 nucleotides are TGCGCCAGCAGCCCGGCAATGGGACGGCTCGGGGGAGCCCTCCACTTT.

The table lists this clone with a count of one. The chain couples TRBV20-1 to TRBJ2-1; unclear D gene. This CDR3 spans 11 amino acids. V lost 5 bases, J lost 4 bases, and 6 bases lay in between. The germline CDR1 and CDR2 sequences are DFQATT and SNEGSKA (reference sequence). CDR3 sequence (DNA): TGCAGTGCTTCGGTTTACAATGAGCAGTTCTTC. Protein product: CSASVYNEQFF.

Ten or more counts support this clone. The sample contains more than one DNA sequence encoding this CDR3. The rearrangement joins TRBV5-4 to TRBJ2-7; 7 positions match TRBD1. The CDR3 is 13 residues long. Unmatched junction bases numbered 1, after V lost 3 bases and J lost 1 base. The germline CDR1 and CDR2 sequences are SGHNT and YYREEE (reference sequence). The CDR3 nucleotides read TGTGCCAGCAGCTGGGGACAGTCCTACGAGCAGTACTTC. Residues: CASSWGQSYEQYF.

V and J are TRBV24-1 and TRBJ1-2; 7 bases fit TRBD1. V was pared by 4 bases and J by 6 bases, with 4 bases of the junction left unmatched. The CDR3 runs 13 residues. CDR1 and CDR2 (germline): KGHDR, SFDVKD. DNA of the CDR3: TGTGCCACCAGTGAACGACAGGGTCATGGCTACACCTTC. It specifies CATSERQGHGYTF.

The CDR3 here is CASSFMANSPLHF. CDR3 nucleotides: TGTGCCAGCAGCTTTATGGCAAATTCACCCCTCCACTTT. V is TRBV7-3 and J is TRBJ1-6; the D is unclear. Germline lookup yields CDR1 SGHTA and CDR2 FQGTGA. The CDR3 consists of 13 residues. V was cut by 3 bases and J by 7 bases, with 7 bases left in between. The whole variable domain, remainder taken from reference TRBV7-3 and TRBJ1-6, is GAGVSQTPSNKVTEKGKYVELRCDPISGHTALYWYRQSLGQGPEFLIYFQGTGAADDSGLPNDRFFAVRPEGSVSTLKIQRTERGDSAVYLCASSFMANSPLHFGNGTRLTVT.

The CDR3 DNA reads as TGTGCCAGCTCACCACCGGGACAGGGAGGCAATCAGCCCCAGCATTTT. Amino acid sequence: CASSPPGQGGNQPQHF. The gene calls are TRBV18 and TRBJ1-5, with 9 bases fitting TRBD1. The CDR3 runs to 16 residues. Germline trimming cut 0 bases from V and 2 bases from J; bases unmatched to any gene: 2. Germline CDR1 reads KGHSH; CDR2 reads LQKENI. The whole variable domain, filled in from reference TRBV18 and TRBJ1-5, reads NAGVMQNPRHLVRRRGQEARLRCSPMKGHSHVYWYRQLPEEGLKFMVYLQKENIIDESGMPKERFSAEFPKEGPSILRIQQVVRGDSAAYFCASSPPGQGGNQPQHFGDGTRLSIL.

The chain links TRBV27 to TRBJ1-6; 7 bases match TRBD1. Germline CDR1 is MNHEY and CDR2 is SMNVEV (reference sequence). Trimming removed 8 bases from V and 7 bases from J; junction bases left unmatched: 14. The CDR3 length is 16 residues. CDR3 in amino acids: CASVKTRDSKNSPLHF. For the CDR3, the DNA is TGTGCCAGCGTAAAAACTAGGGACAGCAAAAATTCACCCCTCCACTTT.

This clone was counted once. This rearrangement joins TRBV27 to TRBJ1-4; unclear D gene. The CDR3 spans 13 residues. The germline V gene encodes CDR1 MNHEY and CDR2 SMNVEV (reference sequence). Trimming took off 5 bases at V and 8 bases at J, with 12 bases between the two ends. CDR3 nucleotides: TGTGCCAGCAGTCCCCGCGACTGGGAAAAACTGTTTTTT. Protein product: CASSPRDWEKLFF.

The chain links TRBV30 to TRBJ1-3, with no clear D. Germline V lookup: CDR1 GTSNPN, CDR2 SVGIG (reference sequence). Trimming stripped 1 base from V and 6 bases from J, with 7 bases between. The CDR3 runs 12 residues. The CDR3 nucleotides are TGTGCCTGGAGTGAACCGGTAAACACCATATATTTT. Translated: CAWSEPVNTIYF.